This T cell receptor (beta chain) stems from a study of cytomegalovirus exposure and HLA in healthy donors (TCRdb year 2017). As for the study more broadly: In an earlier analysis of 587 of the donors, less than 350 Gb of sequence data and about 110 million unique TCR beta sequences from 150 million to 200 million T cells were reported. Donor age, sex, ethnicity and CMV serostatus were compiled together with the repertoire data. In an earlier analysis of 550 to 700 of the donors, high-throughput TCR beta sequencing was used to judge whether each TCR beta V gene segment behaved as functional or pseudogenic. Typing coverage differed by locus: A, B, C, DRB1 and DQB1 were typed in roughly 620-640 donors, DQA1 in about 550, DPA1 in approximately 600, and DPB1 in just under 490. HLA typing included class I and class II loci at four-digit resolution. In the later analysis, no new phenotypic data were used to find candidate immune exposures; instead, reliance was placed on TCR beta sequences and their occurrence across donors. Every discovery cohort repertoire had been produced on one sequencing platform. Of the 350 to 450 genotyped donors, around 81% fell in the genetic ancestry cluster associated with self-reported Caucasian donors. A later analysis re-examined previously published TCR beta repertoires from 600 to 700 donors and added high-resolution HLA genotyping to investigate patterns of TCR occurrence. Among some 410 genotyped donors of the cohort, an average of around 240,000 unique TCR beta nucleotide sequences were sequenced per donor, around 20% of them non-productive. In addition to the first cohort of around 670 subjects, a separate validation cohort of 120 different subjects was used. The T cell repertoires of several hundred subjects were profiled by immunosequencing and related to cytomegalovirus serostatus. A handful of DR-DQ haplotypes were handled as single units for association and clustering because linkage in the cohort was strong. In a later genetic analysis, genome-wide SNP genotypes for about three fifths of the roughly 670 donors were used, and that subset was treated as a discovery cohort. Approximately 310 gigabases of sequencing data and roughly 81 million unique TCR sequences made up an early release that covered under 750 HLA-typed donors. High-throughput TCR immunosequencing, statistical association of individual TCRs with disease status, and machine learning were combined to predict cytomegalovirus infection status. The study aimed to test whether signatures of past pathogen exposure could be identified by cataloging public T cell receptors. Study-wide findings and limitations: The authors suggested that the approach could potentially be extended to other disease states and immunological phenotypes. Because some donors lacked HLA typing at each locus, the association tests relied only on the typed subset. For the cohort, immune exposure information was limited to CMV serostatus. This cohort had only TCR beta chains sequenced, and the lack of alpha or paired-chain data limited which features could be detected. Assigning TCR associations to individual alleles was difficult when HLA alleles, especially DR and DQ, strongly co-occurred. Some IMGT-functional V segments, including TRBV6-2 and TRBV6-3, could not be distinguished by the 87-base-pair reads and were therefore excluded. A later genetic analysis associated a missense DCLRE1C variant with V-gene and J-gene trimming of TCR beta chains, and an independent cohort replicated the association. Fewer than 20 rarely observed V segments, including chromosome 9 orphons, were excluded from the earlier analysis of about 500 of the donors because counts were too low. In a later analysis, HLA-associated TCR beta chains were found to be more clonally expanded and to have lower generation probabilities than equally common non-associated chains. While some public TCRs were present in many individuals, most TCR sequences turned up only very rarely across donors. Correlated functional status among segregating V segments might be attributable to linkage disequilibrium, but an unknown experimental factor could not be ruled out. A group of highly shared sequence variants was considered likely to be a technical artifact of the sequencing pipeline. The classifier was reported to diagnose cytomegalovirus status with high specificity and sensitivity in both the original cohort and the validation cohort. A later analysis found that TCR association rates varied across HLA loci, with DRB1 alleles showing the most associated TCRs and HLA-C alleles the fewest. An earlier analysis of 587 of the donors showed that most TCR beta V segments appeared in productive rearrangements either about 90% or about 30% of the time, which broadly matched IMGT annotations. In a later analysis, several top co-occurrence clusters were reported to appear linked to parvovirus B19, influenza, CMV and Epstein-Barr virus. A few of the identified cytomegalovirus-associated TCR beta chains were confirmed in vitro to be specific for cytomegalovirus antigens. The study listed approximately 150 TCR beta chains as associated with cytomegalovirus. A further reported finding was that TCR beta sequences accurately predicted the HLA-A and HLA-B alleles for most subjects in the first cohort. According to a later genetic analysis, donors in an Asian-associated ancestry cluster had fewer N-insertions in productive TCRs than the approximately 700-donor mean. According to a later analysis, most CMV-associated TCR beta chains appeared to be HLA-restricted, and the HLA associations seemed to be driven largely by CMV exposure. A later analysis associated about 17,000 TCR beta sequences with specific HLA alleles at a false discovery rate of 0.05. Presence/absence analyses assumed roughly uniform sequencing depth across donors, an assumption that may not hold.

This clone is a singleton in its sample. Its target antigen remains unknown. No base-level quality is on record; no much larger clone is a single base apart. Libraries were made using the immunoSEQ multiplex PCR assay. The multiplex PCR relied on a mix of 60 forward primers for TCR Vbeta segments and 13 reverse primers for TCR Jbeta segments. The CDR3 region of rearranged TCR beta genes was amplified from genomic DNA with a multiplex PCR assay. Amplified TCR beta libraries were sequenced as 87-base-pair reads on the Illumina HiSeq System. The published analysis was carried out like this. In a later analysis, tens of millions of unique TCR beta chains were counted across the 666 repertoires, and about 10 million of these chains were shared by at least two donors. Raw reads were error-corrected and collapsed into unique sequences with a nearest-neighbor algorithm that merged closely related sequences to remove PCR and sequencing errors. Alignment of CDR3 sequences to IMGT reference sequences was used to assign V, D and J gene segments. For a sequence to be retained, at least a six-nucleotide match to both a V gene segment and a J gene segment was required. Rearrangements were classified as productive when the CDR3 lacked stop codons and remained in frame with V and J, and all other rearrangements were classified as non-productive. CDR3 was defined by IMGT convention, running from the second conserved V-encoded cysteine to the conserved J-encoded phenylalanine. In an earlier analysis of around 600 of the donors, sequences lacking an unambiguous match to a single V gene segment were excluded. An earlier analysis of about 590 of the donors classified V segments as functional when productive rearrangements were above 56.7% and as segregating when the standard deviation between donors was above 5%. A statistical classification framework was built to diagnose cytomegalovirus status from the catalog of TCR beta chain sequences. In a later analysis, TCR nucleotide sequences were compared against IMGT/GENE-DB human TR gene sequences so that V and J genes could be assigned. In a later analysis, CDR3 sequences and most-parsimonious VDJ recombination scenarios were assigned using the TCRdist pipeline. In a later analysis, each TCR beta chain was defined by its CDR3 amino acid sequence together with its V-gene family, and reads without a unique V-gene family were excluded. As a way to deal with suspected cross-contamination and a sequencing artifact, a later analysis dropped 500 to 700 nucleotide sequences that were highly shared and had low generation probability. For each public chain, a later analysis derived a clonal expansion index from normalized ranks of inferred template counts within each repertoire. In a later analysis, generation probabilities were computed with a VDJ recombination model fitted to out-of-frame rearrangements, and the resulting probabilities were checked against IGoR. A later analysis scored TCR-TCR, TCR-HLA and TCR-CMV co-occurrence with hypergeometric tests, applying a repertoire-size bias correction to TCR pairs. False discovery rates were estimated in a later analysis by permuting HLA or CMV assignments 20 times. In a later analysis, co-occurring TCRs were grouped using DBSCAN, with TCRdist sequence similarity added in when clustering inside HLA-allele-positive subsets. Repertoires with fewer than 30,000 or more than 120,000 public chains were left out of co-occurrence clustering, as were several repertoires with anomalous nucleotide sharing. TCRdb limited this immuneACCESS table to in-frame rearrangements with V and J called. A share of clones is missing; checked studies link under half to unresolved V genes, and the rest is unexplained. That table is the source of V, J and clone size, and D and trimming were worked out from the DNA. Across this sample there are about 120,000 clones, with approximately 72% seen only once. Approximately 31% of the sample belongs to the ten largest clones.

The cohort comprised under 700 healthy bone marrow donors. At the time of sampling, every cohort member was nominally healthy, though immune exposures that went unrecorded were likely present. The donor tested CMV seropositive and was one of the 289 seropositive cohort members. A peripheral blood sample was collected from each donor, and TCR beta sequencing was performed on peripheral blood mononuclear cells. The Qiagen DNeasy Blood Extraction Kit was used to extract genomic DNA from the blood cell samples. CDR1 and CDR2 were assigned from the germline V gene as MGHRA and YSYEKL. Trimmed from V: 0 bases; trimmed from J: 4 bases; junction bases lacking a gene match: 3. Spanning cysteine to phenylalanine, the CDR3 consists of 15 amino acids. Of the read, only the CDR3 DNA is kept; its 45 bases are in frame from base 1.

The chain is encoded by TRBV4-1 joined to TRBJ1-1, with 9 bases matching TRBD1. The TCR was taken from a man aged 55 to 70 in good health and CMV-seropositive. The source material was PBMCs. The nucleotide sequence is given as TGCGCCAGCAGCCAAGACACGACAGGGGGCACTGAAGCTTTCTTT. Its coded protein is CASSQDTTGGTEAFF.